The following is a T cell receptor beta chain sequence with its context. Its antigen remains undetermined. Base qualities are not at hand, and no much larger clone is one base apart. The data are from a study of T-cell memory formation after mild COVID-19 (dated by TCRdb to the early 2020s). Context from the whole study: TCR sequence clusters from the two donors were largely donor specific. In a couple of donors, T-cell clones that expanded and contracted after mild COVID-19 were followed by sequencing TCRalpha and TCRbeta repertoires longitudinally. Two young, previously healthy adult volunteers made up the cohort, one male and one female. Findings and caveats that apply to the study as a whole: The study included only a couple of mild cases, and larger cohorts that include severe cases with pre-infection samples were judged to be necessary. SARS-CoV-2 specificity was not confirmed for the second-wave clones peaking on day 37. Some responding clones were found in pre-infection memory, which suggests that pre-existing cross-reactive memory T cells took part in the SARS-CoV-2 response. From day 15 to 85, contracting clones showed balanced CD4/CD8 phenotypes, whereas a second wave of clones that expanded from day 15 to 37 leaned towards CD4+. Contracting CD4+ clones were located mainly in the CM and EM memory subsets, whereas CD8+ clones were found to be enriched in EMRA.

The sequencer was an Illumina NovaSeq 6000. cDNA libraries for TCRalpha and TCRbeta were prepared by 5'RACE using constant-segment primers, with sample barcodes and unique molecular identifiers added. Trizol reagent was used to extract RNA from every sample. Library amplification was performed in two PCR steps, and a second sample barcode and Illumina TruSeq adapters were introduced in the second step. Sequencing of the libraries was done on an Illumina NovaSeq, producing 2 x 150 bp paired-end reads. The authors' analysis ran thus. The reads were demultiplexed and collapsed into UMI-guided consensus sequences using migec v1.2.7. With mixcr v2.1.11, UMI consensuses were aligned to TRA and TRB V and J templates and assembled into clonotypes. Clonotypes were classified as expanded or contracted when called significant by both edgeR and NoisET, with noise models trained on biological replicates. edgeR calls used a false discovery rate-adjusted p below 0.01 and a log2 fold-change threshold of 1. As an exploratory analysis of dynamics, PCA with hierarchical clustering was applied to max-normalized trajectories of the 1000 most abundant clonotypes. Separately sequenced CD4+ and CD8+ repertoires were used to assign a CD4 or CD8 phenotype to each responding clone. TCRdb reran the public reads through fastp at Q25 and MiXCR, keeping productive beta chains. CDR3 protein sequences are deduplicated, and each keeps its most common genes and DNA. Clone size and V and J calls follow TCRdb, not the original study. Present in this sample are almost 350,000 distinct CDR3 sequences, roughly 19% of which were seen just once. The ten largest make up roughly a fifth of the sample.

PBMCs were isolated by Ficoll-Paque density gradient centrifugation. Per the germline V gene, MNHEY is the CDR1 and SVGAGI is the CDR2. Relative to germline, V is 2 bases shorter and J is 2 bases shorter, with 7 bases between their ends. CDR3 length: 13 amino acids, cysteine to phenylalanine. Only the CDR3 portion is preserved as DNA: 39 bases, with reading frame beginning at the first base. The sequenced sample consisted of PBMCs or a T cell subset sorted from them (not recorded which). The sequence links TRBV6-5 to TRBJ2-7, with no D gene named confidently. The TCR was taken from a man younger than 35 who had mild COVID-19 (a few samples of this study predate the infection). The sample titles of this study are shuffled in the database, so cell type and time point are left out; the donor was told from shared clones. The sequenced DNA is TGTGCCAGCAGTTACAGGGTCACCTACGAGCAGTACTTC. It translates to CASSYRVTYEQYF.